This TCR beta chain was found in a study of siplizumab effects on memory and regulatory T cells (dated 2019 in TCRdb). Notes on the research overall: Across fewer than ten responder-stimulator pairs, mixed lymphocyte reactions were run as pairs, roughly 1 with siplizumab at 0.9 to 1 ug/mL and roughly 1 without drug. The study examined how the anti-CD2 antibody siplizumab affects alloreactive T-cell subsets in allogeneic mixed lymphocyte reactions built from human PBMCs.

Receptors were amplified or captured by the immunoSEQ multiplex PCR assay. Each sample had some 96,000 TCR templates assayed by the deep sequencing platform. Genomic DNA extracted from sorted T cells was used for TCRbeta CDR3 sequencing. As for the original processing: The R programming language was used for the clonal analysis of the TCRbeta CDR3 data. Unstimulated samples were compared with post-reaction CFSE-low samples to define alloreactive CD4+ and CD8+ clones. Alloreactive CD4+ clones were assigned to regulatory or non-regulatory origin by matching sequences to sorted unstimulated Treg and non-Treg repertoires. In TCRdb, the immuneACCESS table is reduced to in-frame sequences with V and J assigned. These tables do not hold every clone; where another copy was compared, an unresolved V gene accounts for under half, and the others remain unexplained. V and J calls and clone size come straight from that table; D and trimming were deduced from the DNA. Across this sample there are 9,500 to 15,000 clones, with 40% to 50% seen only once. The top ten clonotypes cover 30% to 45% of the sample.

CDR1 and CDR2 are drawn from the germline V gene: SGDLS, YYNGEE. Deletion took 2 bases off V and 0 bases off J, with a span of 9 bases between the germline ends. Counted from cysteine to phenylalanine, this CDR3 has 14 amino acids. Just the 42-base CDR3 DNA is kept, in frame starting at base 1. Cells in the mixed lymphocyte reaction were cultured together at 37 degrees C for 6 days. Responder PBMCs were labelled with CFSE and stimulator PBMCs were labelled with Violet Dye, after which the responder and stimulator PBMCs were mixed at a 1:1 ratio. Sorted unstimulated T cells and proliferating T cells recovered from mixed lymphocyte reactions were subjected to TCRbeta CDR3 sequencing. Fresh whole blood from fewer than 11 HLA-typed healthy donors was used as the source from which PBMCs were isolated. For TCR sequencing, responder T cells that had proliferated and were CFSE-low were FACS-sorted once the mixed lymphocyte reaction was over.

The study at large found these results: A naive or memory phenotype could not be assigned to roughly 75-97% of proliferating CD4+ or CD8+ clones. Among mappable alloreactive CD4+ clones, the Treg-derived fraction averaged 68.8% with siplizumab versus 25% to 30% in control reactions. Because sequences below about 10^-5 frequency were poorly captured, only a minor fraction of alloreactive clones could be mapped to unstimulated subsets. Greater diversity appeared to be present in unstimulated naive T cells than in memory T cells, and a substantial contribution to the alloresponse seemed to be made by naive cells. Whether proliferating Tregs from siplizumab cultures actually had suppressive function was not functionally confirmed. The cumulative frequency of alloreactive sequences traceable to unstimulated CD4+ memory T cells was significantly reduced by siplizumab.

A note on this clone: The antigen it binds to is not known. No much larger clone exists at a distance of one base, and base qualities are not known.

The rearrangement combines TRBV9 with TRBJ2-7, with the D segment identity uncertain. The receptor comes from a human donor in good health; the cells came from an allogeneic mixed lymphocyte reaction. Some clones in this sample may be carry-over from other donors' samples. The specimen was CFSE-low (dividing) CD8+ T cells sorted from an allogeneic mixed lymphocyte reaction. The CDR3 amino acid sequence is: CASSVGSISYEQYF. The nucleotide sequence is TGTGCCAGCAGCGTGGGCTCAATCTCCTACGAGCAGTACTTC.